This T cell receptor beta chain was identified in a study of T cells after yellow fever vaccination. Findings and caveats of the study: Among all clonotypes, a small share was observed in both CD4 and CD8 compartments. Most clones from primary vaccination were detected again post-booster (just over 95% CD4, about 85% CD8). One caveat is that FACS-sorted repertoires could contain abundant clonotypes contaminating from the bulk population.

Template switching with 5'RACE generated the TCR cDNA and added a universal primer site and UMIs. TCRdb re-called the 5' RACE reads through MiXCR, storing one row per CDR3 protein. In the table there are 500,000 to 650,000 distinct CDR3 sequences, less than 20% of which are singletons. The germline V gene has CDR1 SGHKS and CDR2 YYEKEE (reference sequence). There are 12 residues in the CDR3. Trimming took off 0 bases at V and 4 bases at J, with 5 bases between the two ends. This clonotype was counted ten times or more. No antigen is known for it. The receptor was derived from a young man who received the YFV17D yellow fever vaccine. The specimen was PBMCs, collected 5 days after the first yellow fever vaccination. The J gene is TRBJ2-7, the V gene TRBV5-5, with no clear D. The CDR3 sequence: CASSLGGYEQYV. The DNA of the CDR3 is TGTGCCAGCAGCTTGGGAGGTTACGAGCAGTACGTC.